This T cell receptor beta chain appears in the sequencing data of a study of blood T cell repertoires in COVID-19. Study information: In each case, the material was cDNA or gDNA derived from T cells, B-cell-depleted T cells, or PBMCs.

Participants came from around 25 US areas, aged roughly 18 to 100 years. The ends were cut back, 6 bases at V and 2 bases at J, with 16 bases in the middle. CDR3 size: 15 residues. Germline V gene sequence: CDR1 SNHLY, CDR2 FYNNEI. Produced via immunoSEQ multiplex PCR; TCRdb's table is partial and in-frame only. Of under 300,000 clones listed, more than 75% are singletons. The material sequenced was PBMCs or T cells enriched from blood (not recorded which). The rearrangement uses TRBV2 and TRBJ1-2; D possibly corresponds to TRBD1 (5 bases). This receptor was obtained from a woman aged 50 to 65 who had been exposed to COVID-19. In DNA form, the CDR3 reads TGTGCCAGCAGAGATGACAGCGTCGACAACTATGGCTACACCTTC. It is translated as CASRDDSVDNYGYTF.